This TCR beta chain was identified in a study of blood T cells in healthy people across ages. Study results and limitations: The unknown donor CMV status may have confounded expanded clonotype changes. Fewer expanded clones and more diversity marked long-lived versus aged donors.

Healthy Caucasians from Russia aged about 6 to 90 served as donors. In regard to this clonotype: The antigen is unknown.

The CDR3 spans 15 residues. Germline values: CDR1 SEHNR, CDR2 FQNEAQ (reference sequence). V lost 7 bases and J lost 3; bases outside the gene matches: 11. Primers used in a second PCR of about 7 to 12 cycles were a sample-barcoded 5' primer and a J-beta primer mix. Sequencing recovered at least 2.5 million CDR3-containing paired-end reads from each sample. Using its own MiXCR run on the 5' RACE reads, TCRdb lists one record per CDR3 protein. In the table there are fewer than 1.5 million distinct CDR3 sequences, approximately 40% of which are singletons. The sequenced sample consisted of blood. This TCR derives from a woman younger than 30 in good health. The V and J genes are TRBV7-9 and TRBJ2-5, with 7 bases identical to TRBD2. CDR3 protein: CASNIRLAQEETQYF. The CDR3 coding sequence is TGTGCCAGCAACATACGACTAGCCCAAGAAGAGACCCAGTACTTC.